The clone carrying this T cell receptor beta chain was detected only a few times. The antigen is undetermined. The data were taken from a study of T-cell memory formation after mild COVID-19. V was cut by 2 bases and J by 7 bases, with 12 bases left in between. Germline CDR1 reads SGHRS; CDR2 reads YFSETQ. CDR3 length: 13 residues. Findings and caveats of the study: Second-wave clones peaking on day 37 lacked confirmed SARS-CoV-2 specificity. Among contracting clones, CD4+ were mainly CM/EM and CD8+ enriched in EMRA.

TCRdb ran MiXCR on the 5' RACE reads and lists one entry per CDR3 protein. The data contain a few hundred thousand distinct CDR3 sequences, over 9% of them seen just once; the ten biggest clones take up roughly a fifth. The TCR sequence derives from a man aged 18 to 29 who had mild COVID-19 (a few samples of this study predate the infection). Cell type and time point are not known. The sequencing sample was made of PBMCs or a T cell subset sorted from them (not recorded which). The chain couples TRBV5-1 to TRBJ1-2; D gene uncertain. Written as DNA, the CDR3 is TGCGCCAGCAGCTTAGAGGCAACGGTTGGCTACACCTTC. It encodes CASSLEATVGYTF.